Here is one TCR beta chain with its context. Original processing notes: Reference gene primer amplification gave nucleated cell count estimates. Libraries were prepared by immunoSEQ multiplex PCR; TCRdb keeps only in-frame clonotypes and omits some of them. That table furnishes V, J and clone size, whereas the DNA furnished D and trimming. This sample has under 300,000 clones, with 70% to 90% found just once. The record originates from a study of blood T cell repertoires in COVID-19. Germline CDR1 reads SGHRS; CDR2 reads YFSETQ. The V gene end was trimmed by 0 bases and the J gene end by 9 bases; junction bases not matched to a gene: 4. The CDR3 is 14 residues long.

Sequenced material: peripheral blood. The sequence derives from a woman in her seventies with active or convalescent COVID-19. The gene calls are TRBV5-1 and TRBJ1-3; 9 positions match TRBD1. The CDR3, as DNA: TGCGCCAGCAGCTTGGGGGACAGGGCCGCCACCATATATTTT. This sequence encodes CASSLGDRAATIYF.